The 24 T cell receptor beta chains reported below all come from one sample, sequenced in a study of T-cell reconstitution after alpha-beta-depleted transplantation in children (dated by TCRdb to 2016 to 2017). Libraries were prepared through PCR. TCRdb lists the instrument as Illumina HiSeq 2500. TCR libraries were prepared with molecular barcoding, using unique molecular identifiers to normalize TCRbeta repertoire quantification. The raw public reads went through TCRdb reprocessing: fastp at Q25, MiXCR clone calling, in-frame beta chains kept. Each entry merges the rows of one CDR3 protein and shows their most common DNA and genes. A total of approximately 400,000 distinct CDR3 sequences appear in this sample, roughly a tenth of them only once. Together, the top ten hold roughly 5.5% of the sample. Sample: PBMCs from the stem cell graft donor, taken from the stem cell graft. The receptors here all came from a human donor who donated a stem cell graft to a child with acute myeloid leukemia.

The rearrangement uses TRBV29-1 and TRBJ2-3; D possibly corresponds to TRBD2 (6 bases). The CDR3 has 11 amino acids. Germline V CDR1 and CDR2: SQVTM, ANQGSEA. V was shortened by 8 bases and J by 4 bases, with 10 bases between the two germline ends. CDR3 amino acids: CSLKRADTQYF. CDR3 nucleotide sequence: TGCAGCCTCAAGCGGGCAGATACGCAGTATTTT.

The chain combines TRBV20-1 with TRBJ1-6; 9 nucleotides agree with TRBD1. This CDR3 comprises 14 residues. V lost 0 bases, J lost 9 bases, and 3 bases stayed unmatched. The germline V gene has CDR1 DFQATT and CDR2 SNEGSKA (reference sequence). The DNA for the CDR3 is TGCAGTGCTAGAGATGCACAGGGGGCTTCACCCCTCCACTTT. Translation gives CSARDAQGASPLHF.

This clonotype was picked up many times. The chain uses TRBV12-3 or TRBV12-4 and TRBJ2-1, with D perhaps matching TRBD1 (6 bases). Trimming pared 6 bases from V and 0 bases from J, leaving 12 bases between. The CDR3 consists of 15 residues. The CDR3 loop reads CASSGDISSYNEQFF. The CDR3 nucleotides read TGTGCCAGCAGCGGGGACATAAGCTCCTACAATGAGCAGTTCTTC.

This clonotype has just a few counts. This rearrangement joins TRBV7-2 to TRBJ1-1; D ambiguous. Germline V gene data show CDR1 as SGHTA and CDR2 as FQGNSA. Trimming took off 2 bases at V and 4 bases at J, with 11 bases between the two ends. The CDR3 has 14 amino acids. CDR3 in amino acids: CASSLSTLSTEAFF. DNA of the CDR3: TGTGCCAGCAGCTTAAGTACGCTGAGCACTGAAGCTTTCTTT.

This clonotype was seen many times. V gene TRBV29-1 combines with J gene TRBJ2-6; D call uncertain. From germline, CDR1 is SQVTM and CDR2 ANQGSEA. There are 16 residues in the CDR3. The ends were cut back, 3 bases at V and 0 bases at J, with 12 bases in the middle. The CDR3 nucleotides read TGCAGCGTTGAGCAGGCGTCTATCTCTGGGGCCAACGTCCTGACTTTC. This gives the protein CSVEQASISGANVLTF.

The J gene is TRBJ2-7, the V gene TRBV20-1; 8 bases line up with TRBD1. V shed 1 base, J shed 3 bases, and the junction held 8 bases outside the gene matches. CDR1 is DFQATT, CDR2 SNEGSKA, per germline (reference sequence). CDR3 size: 15 residues. The CDR3 loop is CSARVGPGQVYEQYF. The CDR3 bases are TGCAGTGCTAGAGTCGGGCCGGGACAGGTCTACGAGCAGTACTTC.

The V gene is TRBV6-1, the J gene TRBJ2-7; D perhaps matches TRBD1 (5 bases). The CDR3 has 16 residues. Germline V lookup: CDR1 MNHNS, CDR2 SASEGT. Trimming removed 7 bases at V and 3 bases at J, with 22 bases between. CDR3 bases: TGTGCCAGCAAACGACGCCCCGGACAAAAGGGCTACGAGCAGTACTTC. It specifies CASKRRPGQKGYEQYF.

This clonotype was observed a handful of times. The genes are TRBV6-5 and TRBJ2-5; 11 bases line up with TRBD2. Germline-derived CDR1 and CDR2 are MNHEY and SVGAGI. The CDR3 loop spans 15 amino acids. After removal of 6 bases from V and 5 bases from J, the junction contained 8 bases not matched to a gene. The CDR3 sequence is CASSNLAGGSETQYF. CDR3 in DNA: TGTGCCAGCAGCAACCTAGCGGGAGGCTCGGAGACCCAGTACTTC.

The chain carries TRBV2 and TRBJ1-2; 7 bases map to TRBD1. The CDR3 is 11 amino acids. CDR1 and CDR2 from the germline V gene are SNHLY and FYNNEI. V was pared by 10 bases and J by 6 bases, with 5 bases of the junction left unmatched. The CDR3 region is CAIRTGDGYTF. The DNA of the CDR3 is TGTGCCATCAGAACAGGGGATGGCTACACCTTC. The full variable domain, with the rest looked up from reference TRBV2 and TRBJ1-2, is EPEVTQTPSHQVTQMGQEVILRCVPISNHLYFYWYRQILGQKVEFLVSFYNNEISEKSEIFDDQFSVERPDGSNFTLKIRSTKLEDSAMYFCAIRTGDGYTFGSGTRLTVV.

In its sample, this clonotype was seen many times. The chain is built from TRBV2 and TRBJ2-2, with unresolved D. Germline CDR1 and CDR2: SNHLY and FYNNEI. V was clipped by 5 bases and J by 2 bases, with 9 bases between them. The CDR3 sequence is 14 residues long. The CDR3 is CASSIATNTGELFF. CDR3 coding DNA: TGTGCCAGCAGTATCGCGACAAACACCGGGGAGCTGTTTTTT.

This clonotype occurred many times. The CDR3 here is CASSLGQPEKLFF. The CDR3, as DNA: TGTGCCAGCAGCTTAGGACAGCCGGAAAAACTGTTTTTT. The chain combines TRBV7-9 with TRBJ1-4; D possibly corresponds to TRBD1 (5 bases). This CDR3 comprises 13 residues. Germline-derived CDR1 and CDR2 are SEHNR and FQNEAQ (reference sequence). V dropped 1 base and J dropped 8 bases, with 8 bases sitting between them.

The chain uses TRBV7-9 and TRBJ2-7, with a possible D match to TRBD2 (5 bases). CDR3 length: 14 residues. Germline-derived CDR1 and CDR2 are SEHNR and FQNEAQ (reference sequence). V lost 4 bases and J lost 3, with 13 bases in between. The CDR3 spells CASSSPSGFYEQYF. As DNA, the CDR3 is TGTGCCAGCAGCTCTCCAAGCGGTTTCTACGAGCAGTACTTC. The whole variable domain, remainder taken from reference TRBV7-9 and TRBJ2-7, is DTGVSQNPRHKITKRGQNVTFRCDPISEHNRLYWYRQTLGQGPEFLTYFQNEAQLEKSRLLSDRFSAERPKGSFSTLEIQRTEQGDSAMYLCASSSPSGFYEQYFGPGTRLTVT.

This clonotype turned up a few times. The rearrangement uses TRBV12-5 and TRBJ1-4, with TRBD1 identical over 7 bases. In germline, CDR1 is LGHNT, CDR2 FRNRAP. The CDR3 sequence is 15 residues long. V gave up 1 base and J gave up 3 bases; unmatched junction bases: 2. CDR3 DNA: TGTGCTAGTGGTTTGGGGACAGGACCTAATGAAAAACTGTTTTTT. It specifies CASGLGTGPNEKLFF.

This clonotype has just a few counts. The chain has TRBV20-1 and TRBJ2-5; D is uncertain. CDR1 is DFQATT, CDR2 SNEGSKA, per germline (reference sequence). V shed 6 bases and J shed 7 bases, with 12 bases lying between them. The CDR3 runs 11 residues. This chain's CDR3 is CSARREGTQYF. The CDR3 bases are TGCAGTGCGAGACGAGAAGGGACCCAGTACTTC.

There are many counts of this clonotype. This chain joins TRBV10-3 and TRBJ2-5; tentatively, D is TRBD2 (5 bases). V lost 3 bases, J lost 4 bases, and 12 bases lay in between. The CDR3 consists of 14 residues. Per germline, CDR1 ENHRY and CDR2 SYGVKD. The CDR3 sequence is CAISDEGPRETQYF. In nucleotides, the CDR3 is TGTGCCATCAGTGATGAGGGTCCTCGAGAGACCCAGTACTTC.

This clonotype has ten or more counts. The chain combines TRBV29-1 with TRBJ1-4, with D unresolved. CDR1 is SQVTM, CDR2 ANQGSEA, per germline. This CDR3 contains 13 residues. V dropped 3 bases and J dropped 7 bases, with 12 bases sitting between them. CDR3 nucleotide sequence: TGCAGCGTTGATCGGGGTGTTGGTGAAAAACTGTTTTTT. Its translation: CSVDRGVGEKLFF.

The rearrangement uses TRBV9 and TRBJ2-7, with D perhaps matching TRBD2 (6 bases). The germline V gene encodes CDR1 SGDLS and CDR2 YYNGEE. The CDR3 consists of 14 residues. The V end lost 0 bases, the J end lost 7 bases, and 14 bases lay between the germline ends. The CDR3 bases are TGTGCCAGCAGCGTAGTGCCCAGCCGGGGGGAGCAGTACTTC. Encoded protein: CASSVVPSRGEQYF.

This clonotype was detected ten times or more. Its ends do not fully match the called genes, so a read error is possible. This rearrangement joins TRBV7-9 to TRBJ1-1; D is perhaps TRBD1 (6 bases). This CDR3 has 14 residues. Germline CDR1 and CDR2: SEHNR and FQNEAQ (reference sequence). CDR3 nucleotide sequence: TGCGCCAGCAGCCCCACAGGGATGAACACTGAAGCTTTCTTT. Translation gives CASSPTGMNTEAFF.

This clonotype was seen a handful of times. The chain combines TRBV6-5 with TRBJ2-3; TRBD2 aligns across 15 bases. CDR1 is MNHEY, CDR2 SVGAGI, per germline. The CDR3 is 17 amino acids. V was clipped by 1 base and J by 7 bases; unmatched bases: 6. Here the CDR3 DNA reads TGTGCCAGCAGTTACTTTTCCGGGACTAGCGGGAGGAATACGCAGTATTTT. Translating it yields CASSYFSGTSGRNTQYF.

The J gene is TRBJ2-5, the V gene TRBV18; 7 bases align to TRBD1. Trimming took 0 bases from V and 2 from J; bases not matched to a gene: 3. The CDR3 totals 15 residues. Germline V gives CDR1 KGHSH, CDR2 LQKENI. The CDR3 loop reads CASSPPSQGQETQYF. In DNA form, the CDR3 reads TGTGCCAGCTCACCACCTTCACAGGGGCAAGAGACCCAGTACTTC.

This clonotype was seen a handful of times. The gene calls are TRBV4-1 and TRBJ1-6; D is unclear. The CDR3 contains 13 residues. Germline lookup yields CDR1 MGHRA and CDR2 YSYEKL. V gave up 0 bases and J gave up 7 bases, with 4 bases separating them. The CDR3 here is CASSQEANSPLHF. CDR3 nucleotide sequence: TGCGCCAGCAGCCAAGAAGCAAATTCACCCCTCCACTTT.

This clonotype was detected ten times or more. The V call is TRBV29-1, the J call TRBJ2-7; 7 bases are a match to TRBD2. Unmatched junction bases numbered 4, after V lost 2 bases and J lost 6 bases. The V gene's germline CDR1 is SQVTM and CDR2 ANQGSEA. The CDR3 spans 12 residues. CDR3 amino acids: CSVEPGRGEQYF. The CDR3 nucleotides read TGCAGCGTTGAACCGGGGAGGGGCGAGCAGTACTTC.

This clonotype was found many times. The genes are TRBV20-1 and TRBJ2-3; no reliable D call. The V gene's germline CDR1 is DFQATT and CDR2 SNEGSKA (reference sequence). There are 14 residues in the CDR3. Trimming shortened V by 1 base and J by 1 base, and 9 bases separated the two germline ends. The CDR3 nucleotides read TGCAGTGCTAGAGCATTCGGCGGCACAGATACGCAGTATTTT. Protein product: CSARAFGGTDTQYF.

This chain links TRBV3-1 with TRBJ1-6; D is ambiguous. The CDR3 is 14 amino acids. Germline CDR1 is LGHDT and CDR2 is YNNKEL (reference sequence). The V and J ends lost 5 bases and 4 bases respectively, with 9 bases between them. CDR3 sequence reads: CASSATGYNSPLHF. As DNA, the CDR3 is TGTGCCAGCAGCGCGACGGGTTATAATTCACCCCTCCACTTT.